This is a list of T cell receptor beta chains from one sample in a study of technical replicates of blood from several donors. Some clones are missing from TCRdb's copy, which holds only in-frame ones; the method was immunoSEQ multiplex PCR. The sample contains 70,000 to 85,000 clones, 97% of which appear only once. Sequencing input: T cells isolated from PBMCs. These receptors all come from a human donor in good health. Each CDR3 is given with its conserved first and last residue. A D gene is named only where the DNA matches it firmly. Clone sizes are given selectively: once, few, many, or a class where the clone is expanded.

17	TRBV4-2	.	once	TRBJ1-2	TGTGCCAGCAGCCAAGCATATGGGACACCCGAAAACTATGGCTACACCTTC	CASSQAYGTPENYGYTF
14	TRBV28	TRBD2	.	TRBJ2-7	TGTGCCAGCAGTCCAAGCGGGGCGACCTACGAGCAGTACTTC	CASSPSGATYEQYF
12	TRBV29-1	.	.	TRBJ1-1	TGCAGCGTTGAAATCGGTGCGACTGAAGCTTTCTTT	CSVEIGATEAFF
16	TRBV5-6	.	.	TRBJ2-2	TGTGCCAGCAGCTTGGAGAAGTCGGGAAACACCGGGGAGCTGTTTTTT	CASSLEKSGNTGELFF
11	TRBV27	.	.	TRBJ2-3	TGTGCCAGCACTGGCGGGGTTACGCAGTATTTT	CASTGGVTQYF
14	TRBV19	.	.	TRBJ2-7	TGTGCCAGTAGCCTGTCGGGCGGGATATACGAGCAGTACTTC	CASSLSGGIYEQYF
17	TRBV19	.	.	TRBJ1-2	TGTGCCAGTAGTCCGCCGGGACACCTACCCTCTAACTATGGCTACACCTTC	CASSPPGHLPSNYGYTF
14	TRBV28	TRBD2	.	TRBJ2-5	TGTGCCGGCTCGACTAGCGGTAGACAAGAGACCCAGTACTTC	CAGSTSGRQETQYF
16	TRBV5-5	TRBD1	.	TRBJ1-5	TGTGCCAGCAGCGTGACGGGACAGGCAAGCAATCAGCCCCAGCATTTT	CASSVTGQASNQPQHF
14	TRBV5-4	TRBD2	.	TRBJ2-3	TGTGCCAGCAGCTCGAGGACTAGTAAGAGTACGCAGTATTTT	CASSSRTSKSTQYF
15	TRBV27	TRBD2	.	TRBJ2-1	TGTGCCAGCAGCAGCGGGACTAGCTCCTACAATGAGCAGTTCTTC	CASSSGTSSYNEQFF
14	TRBV21-1	.	.	TRBJ2-7	TGTGCCAGCAGCAAAGTCGGGACAGGGGGCGAGCAGTACTTC	CASSKVGTGGEQYF
17	TRBV5-5	TRBD1	.	TRBJ1-2	TGTGCCAGCAGCTGGAGGACAGGAGGGATTACTAACTATGGCTACACCTTC	CASSWRTGGITNYGYTF
15	TRBV6-1	.	once	TRBJ1-5	TGTGCCAGCAGGGATAGTAGACAGGGCAATCAGCCCCAGCATTTT	CASRDSRQGNQPQHF
13	TRBV18	TRBD1	.	TRBJ2-3	TGTGCCAGCTCACCGGGACAGTCAGATACGCAGTATTTT	CASSPGQSDTQYF
14	TRBV7-9	.	.	TRBJ2-5	TGTGCCAGCAGCTTAGTAGGGGACCAAGAGACCCAGTACTTC	CASSLVGDQETQYF
16	TRBV10-3	TRBD2	.	TRBJ2-1	TGTGCCATCACTCCTAGCGGGGATACGATAGGCGGTGAGCAGTTCTTC	CAITPSGDTIGGEQFF
13	TRBV4-1	TRBD1	few	TRBJ1-1	TGCGCCAGCAGACATACAGGGGACACTGAAGCTTTCTTT	CASRHTGDTEAFF
14	TRBV6-1	TRBD1	.	TRBJ2-7	TGTGCCAGCAGTGAGCAGGGGGCCTCCTACGAGCAGTACTTC	CASSEQGASYEQYF
13	TRBV11-2	TRBD1	.	TRBJ2-3	TGTGCCAGCAGCCGGGACAGGGGTGATACGCAGTATTTT	CASSRDRGDTQYF
16	TRBV5-8	.	once	TRBJ2-2	TGTGCCAGCAGCTTTAGGCAGGGGACGAACACCGGGGAGCTGTTTTTT	CASSFRQGTNTGELFF
17	TRBV2	.	once	TRBJ1-3	TGTGCCAGCACCATACCAAATCAACTGTTCTCTGGAAACACCATATATTTT	CASTIPNQLFSGNTIYF
14	TRBV18	.	.	TRBJ1-1	TGTGCCAGCTCACAGCAAGAGCAGGTAGTTCAAGCTTTCTTT	CASSQQEQVVQAFF
13	TRBV29-1	.	.	TRBJ2-2	TGCAGCGTTGGACAGGTGAACACCGGGGAGCTGTTTTTT	CSVGQVNTGELFF
16	TRBV9	.	.	TRBJ2-3	TGTGCCAGCAGCGTAGAGGGGGGGGGTATTCTGAATACGCAGTATTTT	CASSVEGGGILNTQYF
12	TRBV7-3	TRBD1	.	TRBJ1-2	TGTGCCAGCAGTAACGACAGGGAGATTTTCACCTTC	CASSNDREIFTF
15	TRBV27	TRBD2	.	TRBJ2-1	TGTGCCAGCACCCTTACTAGCGGGAGGGCGAATGAGCAGTTCTTC	CASTLTSGRANEQFF
14	TRBV6-1	TRBD1	.	TRBJ1-3	TGTGCCAGCAGCCTCGACAGGGGTAGAAACACCATATATTTT	CASSLDRGRNTIYF
12	TRBV30	.	once	TRBJ2-7	TGTGCCTGGAGTGTGGCGGCCTACGAGCAGTACTTC	CAWSVAAYEQYF
14	TRBV25-1	.	.	TRBJ1-5	TGTGCCAGCAGTGAACACAGTGCCGATCAGCCCCAGCATTTT	CASSEHSADQPQHF
11	TRBV2	.	.	TRBJ2-1	TGTGCCAGCAGTGACGTCGATGAGCAGTTCTTC	CASSDVDEQFF
14	TRBV5-1	.	.	TRBJ2-5	TGCGCCAGCAGCTTGCGGCAGGGTAAAGAGACCCAGTACTTC	CASSLRQGKETQYF
18	TRBV4-1	.	.	TRBJ1-5	TGCGCCAGCAGCCAAAGAGGACACCAGGACGGTAGCAATCAGCCCCAGCATTTT	CASSQRGHQDGSNQPQHF
13	TRBV5-1	.	once	TRBJ2-7	TGCGCCAGCAGCTTGGTTAGCGGCTACGAGCAGTACTTC	CASSLVSGYEQYF
16	TRBV5-1	.	.	TRBJ1-1	TGCGCCAGCAGCTTGGCCCAGCGGCGTATGAACACTGAAGCTTTCTTT	CASSLAQRRMNTEAFF
11	TRBV2	.	.	TRBJ2-1	TGTGCCAGCCGATATGCGGGTGAGCAGTTCTTC	CASRYAGEQFF
16	TRBV6-5	TRBD2	.	TRBJ2-3	TGTGCCAGCAGTTACGTCCCGGGGGGAAGCACAGATACGCAGTATTTT	CASSYVPGGSTDTQYF